The 18 T cell receptor beta chains below come from one sample, sequenced in a study of T cells in Graves' hyperthyroidism and ophthalmopathy. The TCR beta CDR3 regions underwent amplification using RNA transcripts as the source. First-round RT-PCR targeting the TCR CDR3 was performed with the HTBI primer set. TCRdb passed the multiplex PCR reads through MiXCR, listing each CDR3 protein once. Here the sample spans about 410,000 distinct CDR3 sequences, about 15% being singletons. The sample comprised blood. These receptors were taken from a man younger than 30 with Graves' ophthalmopathy.

The table lists this clonotype with many counts. The chain carries TRBV11-2 and TRBJ2-6; TRBD1 matches 8 bases. CDR1 and CDR2 (germline): SGHAT, FQNNGV. The V segment lost 1 base and the J segment 2 bases; nucleotides outside the gene matches: 7. The CDR3 contains 18 residues. Written as DNA, the CDR3 is TGTGCCAGCAGCTTAGTGGGACAGGTGGGGGCTGGGGCCAACGTCCTGACTTTC. Amino acids: CASSLVGQVGAGANVLTF.

This clonotype was picked up many times. The genes are TRBV2 and TRBJ1-5, with unresolved D. The germline V gene encodes CDR1 SNHLY and CDR2 FYNNEI. The CDR3 consists of 15 residues. Trimming pared 2 bases from V and 4 bases from J, leaving 12 bases between. The CDR3 coding sequence is TGTGCCAGCAGTGAACTAGGGATCTTGAATCAGCCCCAGCATTTT. Its translation is CASSELGILNQPQHF.

A few counts support this clonotype. The CDR3 protein is CSAPMPTGGTGELFF. DNA of the CDR3: TGCAGCGCTCCGATGCCTACGGGGGGTACCGGGGAGCTGTTTTTT. The chain uses TRBV29-1 and TRBJ2-2; TRBD2 matches 7 bases. This CDR3 is built from 15 residues. Germline V gene sequence: CDR1 SQVTM, CDR2 ANQGSEA. The junction had 13 bases not matched to a gene; V was cut back by 7 bases and J by 5 bases.

This clonotype was seen ten or more times. This chain uses TRBV11-2 with TRBJ2-1, with 8 bases aligning to TRBD2. The V and J ends lost 5 bases and 5 bases, in that order; junction bases with no gene match: 8. CDR1 and CDR2 from the germline V gene are SGHAT and FQNNGV. The CDR3 totals 15 residues. The CDR3 bases are TGTGCCAGCAGCGAGGGACTAGGGGCCAACAATGAGCAGTTCTTC. It translates to CASSEGLGANNEQFF.

This clonotype was detected a few times. This chain connects TRBV6-4 to TRBJ2-3, with TRBD2 matching over 7 bases. CDR3 length: 15 amino acids. After removal of 3 bases from V and 0 bases from J, the junction contained 3 bases not matched to a gene. Germline V gene lookup returns CDR1 MRHNA and CDR2 SNTAGT. The CDR3 is CASSEAAGSTDTQYF. The CDR3 DNA follows: TGTGCCAGCAGTGAGGCAGCGGGGAGCACAGATACGCAGTATTTT.

This clonotype was observed at least ten times. The chain couples TRBV4-1 to TRBJ2-7; perhaps TRBD2 as D (5 bases). Germline V gene lookup returns CDR1 MGHRA and CDR2 YSYEKL. The CDR3 is 13 residues long. V shed 2 bases and J shed 4 bases, with 9 bases lying between them. The CDR3 reads CASSQPGKYEQYF. CDR3 bases: TGCGCCAGCAGCCAACCGGGAAAGTACGAGCAGTACTTC.

This clonotype has ten or more counts. The chain has TRBV18 and TRBJ1-5; the D gene is possibly TRBD1 (6 bases). V lost 5 bases, J lost 6 bases, and 14 bases lay in between. Per germline, CDR1 KGHSH and CDR2 LQKENI. CDR3 length: 14 amino acids. For the CDR3, the DNA is TGTGCCAGCTCATCGACAGGCTACAGTCAGCCCCAGCATTTT. As protein: CASSSTGYSQPQHF.

This clonotype was counted at least ten times. The chain joins TRBV18 to TRBJ2-7; 7 bases map to TRBD1. V was clipped by 5 bases and J by 2 bases; unmatched bases: 3. This CDR3 region has 13 residues. Germline V lookup: CDR1 KGHSH, CDR2 LQKENI. The CDR3 DNA reads as TGTGCCAGCTCAGGGGACAGAGCCTACGAGCAGTACTTC. As protein: CASSGDRAYEQYF.

The sample holds many counts of this clonotype. The rearrangement links TRBV5-6 to TRBJ2-7; 7 bases match TRBD2. J gave up 8 bases and V 0 bases, and 11 bases lay outside the gene matches. CDR3 length: 15 amino acids. Germline loops: CDR1 SGHDT, CDR2 YYEEEE. CDR3 sequence (DNA): TGTGCCAGCAGCTTGGTCGGGGCGGGAGATGAAAAGCAGTACTTC. The encoded protein is CASSLVGAGDEKQYF. The whole variable domain, filled in from reference TRBV5-6 and TRBJ2-7, reads DAGVTQSPTHLIKTRGQQVTLRCSPKSGHDTVSWYQQALGQGPQFIFQYYEEEERQRGNFPDRFSGHQFPNYSSELNVNALLLGDSALYLCASSLVGAGDEKQYFGPGTRLTVT.

The chain is built from TRBV7-3 and TRBJ1-6; 8 nucleotides align to TRBD1. The CDR3 runs 15 residues. CDR1 is SGHTA, CDR2 FQGTGA, per germline. Trimming removed 3 bases from V and 9 bases from J; junction bases left unmatched: 7. The CDR3 region is CASSLGQGASSPLHF. In DNA, the CDR3 is TGTGCCAGCAGCTTGGGTCAGGGGGCTAGTTCACCCCTCCACTTT.

The genes are TRBV19 and TRBJ2-5; 9 bases match TRBD2. The V segment lost 3 bases and the J segment 5 bases; nucleotides outside the gene matches: 10. This CDR3 contains 16 residues. The germline V gene encodes CDR1 LNHDA and CDR2 SQIVND (reference sequence). This chain's CDR3 is CASSILSAAGGETQYF. The CDR3, as DNA: TGTGCCAGTAGTATCCTATCCGCGGCGGGGGGGGAGACCCAGTACTTC.

V gene TRBV6-1 combines with J gene TRBJ2-3, with D maybe TRBD2 (6 bases). V was pared by 1 base and J by 0 bases, with 14 bases between. Germline assignment: CDR1 MNHNS and CDR2 SASEGT. The CDR3 length is 17 residues. This CDR3 reads CASSEGFRGTSTDTQYF. The CDR3 coding sequence is TGTGCCAGCAGTGAAGGGTTCCGGGGGACTAGCACAGATACGCAGTATTTT.

The chain is built from TRBV5-1 and TRBJ2-1, with 13 bases identical to TRBD2. V lost 3 bases, J lost 3 bases, and 3 bases stayed unmatched. CDR3 size: 16 residues. Germline V gene data show CDR1 as SGHRS and CDR2 as YFSETQ. CDR3 nucleotides: TGCGCCAGCAGCTACTGGACTAGCGGGGGCTACAATGAGCAGTTCTTC. Its translation is CASSYWTSGGYNEQFF.

The CDR3 reads CASSLTTGGEAFF. The DNA for the CDR3 is TGCGCCAGCAGCTTGACGACAGGGGGTGAAGCTTTCTTT. J is TRBJ1-1 and V is TRBV5-1; 9 nucleotides line up with TRBD1. CDR3 length equals 13 residues. CDR1 is SGHRS, CDR2 YFSETQ, per germline. V was pared by 1 base and J by 7 bases, with 2 bases of the junction left unmatched.

In nucleotides, the CDR3 is TGTGCCAGCTCACCTAACCCGGACAGGGCCACCGGGGAGCTGTTTTTT. It yields the protein CASSPNPDRATGELFF. The chain uses TRBV18 and TRBJ2-2; 8 nucleotides agree with TRBD1. The CDR3 length is 16 residues. The germline CDR1 and CDR2 sequences are KGHSH and LQKENI. V dropped 3 bases and J dropped 4; count of bases not matched to a gene: 7.

This clonotype was recorded a few times. The chain is built from TRBV6-1 and TRBJ1-2, with a weak D call TRBD1 (6 bases). Germline CDR1 and CDR2: MNHNS and SASEGT. Between the trimmed V and J ends, which lost 8 bases and 8 bases, there was a span of 15 bases. This CDR3 contains 12 residues. The CDR3 sequence is CASGQSWEGYTF. The CDR3 DNA sequence: TGTGCCAGCGGACAGTCCTGGGAGGGCTACACCTTC.

This chain joins TRBV11-3 and TRBJ2-7; D might be TRBD2 (5 bases). The CDR3 contains 15 residues. Trimming took 6 bases from V and 0 from J, leaving 15 bases between them. From germline, CDR1 is SGHNT and CDR2 YENEEA. CDR3 sequence reads: CASSGGEQFSYEQYF. The CDR3 nucleotides read TGTGCCAGCAGTGGAGGAGAGCAATTCTCCTACGAGCAGTACTTC.

This clonotype was counted ten times or more. V and J are TRBV5-1 and TRBJ2-1; the D is unclear. The V end lost 4 bases, the J end lost 6 bases, and 11 bases lay between the germline ends. This CDR3 is built from 13 residues. Germline CDR1 is SGHRS and CDR2 is YFSETQ. CDR3 sequence reads: CASSPSETNEQFF. The CDR3, as DNA: TGCGCCAGCAGCCCCTCAGAGACCAATGAGCAGTTCTTC. The whole variable domain, remainder taken from reference TRBV5-1 and TRBJ2-1, is KAGVTQTPRYLIKTRGQQVTLSCSPISGHRSVSWYQQTPGQGLQFLFEYFSETQRNKGNFPGRFSGRQFSNSRSEMNVSTLELGDSALYLCASSPSETNEQFFGPGTRLTVL.